These 2 T cell receptor beta chains were all obtained from the same sample, sequenced in a study of technical replicates of blood from several donors. The method was immunoSEQ multiplex PCR; TCRdb's version includes in-frame clones alone and lacks a portion of them. The data show about 56,000 clones, nearly 95% seen once. The specimen was PBMCs. These TCRs come from a human donor in good health. Some clones in this sample may be carry-over from other donors' samples.

The chain employs TRBV19 and TRBJ1-2, with 7 bases identical to TRBD1. J gave up 3 bases and V 5 bases, and 6 bases lay outside the gene matches. The CDR3 sequence is 14 residues long. CDR1 and CDR2 from the germline V gene are LNHDA and SQIVND (reference sequence). The CDR3 region is CASSVTRGDYGYTF. In nucleotides, the CDR3 is TGTGCCAGTAGTGTCACCAGGGGGGACTATGGCTACACCTTC.

This clone was observed a single time. The rearrangement uses TRBV7-2 and TRBJ2-3, with TRBD2 identical over 10 bases. Germline lookup yields CDR1 SGHTA and CDR2 FQGNSA. The V gene end was trimmed by 2 bases and the J gene end by 3 bases; junction bases not matched to a gene: 2. CDR3 length: 15 amino acids. DNA of the CDR3: TGTGCCAGCAGCTTACTAGCGGGAGTAACAGATACGCAGTATTTT. This gives the protein CASSLLAGVTDTQYF.